A single sample gave rise to the 22 T cell receptor beta chains below, sequenced in a study of blood T cells in healthy people across ages (dated by TCRdb to between 2014 and 2016). The method was 5' RACE. TCRdb lists the instrument as Illumina HiSeq 2500. A second about 7 to 12 cycle PCR used a sample-barcoded 5' primer and a J-beta primer mix. Using fastp trimming at Q25 and MiXCR clonotype assembly, TCRdb reanalyzed the public sequencing data and kept in-frame beta chains. Entries that share a CDR3 protein sequence are merged under the most common genes and DNA. This sample holds 1.5 million to 2 million distinct CDR3 sequences; roughly 28% were observed only once. Jointly, the top ten make up less than 9.5% of the sample. The sample taken for sequencing was blood. These TCRs come from a woman in her thirties in good health.

The sample holds a few counts of this clonotype. The rearrangement uses TRBV20-1 and TRBJ2-3; 8 bases are shared with TRBD2. The CDR3 length is 15 residues. Germline V gene sequence: CDR1 DFQATT, CDR2 SNEGSKA (reference sequence). V shed 3 bases and J 0 bases; nucleotides not matched to a gene: 5. As DNA, the CDR3 is TGCAGTGCTAGCGGGGGGGCTCGAAGCACAGATACGCAGTATTTT. Amino acid sequence: CSASGGARSTDTQYF.

This clonotype appeared a few times. CDR3 nucleotides: TGTGCCAGTCGAACGGGACTAGGGAACGGGGAGCTGTTTTTT. Translating it yields CASRTGLGNGELFF. This chain links TRBV5-5 with TRBJ2-2; 8 positions agree with TRBD2. Germline V gene data show CDR1 as SGHKS and CDR2 as YYEKEE (reference sequence). The J segment lost 7 bases and the V segment lost 8 bases, leaving 10 bases of the junction unmatched. This CDR3 comprises 14 residues.

The chain is built from TRBV11-2 and TRBJ1-1; the match to TRBD1 covers 7 bases. J gave up 3 bases and V 8 bases, and 9 bases lay outside the gene matches. CDR3 length: 14 amino acids. The germline V gene has CDR1 SGHAT and CDR2 FQNNGV. Written as DNA, the CDR3 is TGTGCCAGCTCCGTACCAGGGGGTTACACTGAAGCTTTCTTT. Its translation: CASSVPGGYTEAFF.

This sequence joins TRBV5-1 and TRBJ2-5; 13 positions match TRBD2. The CDR3 is made up of 18 amino acids. Germline values: CDR1 SGHRS, CDR2 YFSETQ. After removal of 4 bases from V and 5 bases from J, the junction contained 14 bases not matched to a gene. In DNA form, the CDR3 reads TGCGCCAGCAGCGAATCACTAGCGGGGGGGCCCAGGGGCGAGACCCAGTACTTC. Its protein product is CASSESLAGGPRGETQYF. Full variable domain (rest looked up from reference TRBV5-1 and TRBJ2-5): KAGVTQTPRYLIKTRGQQVTLSCSPISGHRSVSWYQQTPGQGLQFLFEYFSETQRNKGNFPGRFSGRQFSNSRSEMNVSTLELGDSALYLCASSESLAGGPRGETQYFGPGTRLLVL.

Details on this clonotype: One base away lies a much larger clone, so this may be a sequencing read error. This sequence joins TRBV18 and TRBJ1-5; D not resolved. V gave up 1 base and J gave up 9 bases, with 10 bases separating them. In germline, CDR1 is KGHSH, CDR2 LQKENI. CDR3 length: 13 amino acids. The CDR3 spells CASSPRTERPQHF. In DNA, the CDR3 is TGTGCCAGCTCACCACGCACGGAGCGGCCCCAGCATTTT.

The chain uses TRBV10-3 and TRBJ1-6, with D hard to call. CDR3 length: 14 amino acids. The germline gives CDR1 ENHRY, CDR2 SYGVKD. Trimming took off 4 bases at V and 7 bases at J, with 11 bases between the two ends. CDR3 bases: TGTGCCATCAGTGTAGGTCTACCCAATTCACCCCTCCACTTT. This codes for CAISVGLPNSPLHF.

This sequence joins TRBV9 and TRBJ2-4; TRBD2 agrees at 7 bases. The germline CDR1 and CDR2 sequences are SGDLS and YYNGEE. CDR3 length equals 15 residues. Germline trimming cut 4 bases from V and 5 bases from J; bases unmatched to any gene: 9. CDR3: CASSPLSGGENIQYF. The CDR3 bases are TGTGCCAGCAGCCCTTTGAGTGGGGGGGAAAACATTCAGTACTTC.

This chain joins TRBV12-3 or TRBV12-4 and TRBJ2-1, with 8 bases identical to TRBD1. With 8 bases clipped from V and 6 bases from J, the junction kept 3 bases outside the gene matches. This CDR3 has 12 amino acids. The CDR3 here is CASGQGVNEQFF. DNA for the CDR3: TGTGCCAGCGGACAGGGTGTCAATGAGCAGTTCTTC.

This clonotype was recorded a few times. V usage is TRBV20-1 and J usage is TRBJ1-1, with 8 bases identical to TRBD1. CDR3 length equals 14 residues. The germline V gene has CDR1 DFQATT and CDR2 SNEGSKA (reference sequence). As DNA, the CDR3 is TGCGAGGGGAGGTCAGGGGGCGCCAGGCCTGAAGCTTTCTTT. This gives the protein CEGRSGGARPEAFF.

The chain is built from TRBV12-3 or TRBV12-4 and TRBJ1-2, with TRBD1 identical over 7 bases. CDR3 length equals 14 residues. Trimming cost V 6 bases and J 2 bases; bases outside gene matches: 6. CDR3 DNA: TGTGCCAGCAGAAAGACAGGGCTCAACTATGGCTACACCTTC. This encodes CASRKTGLNYGYTF.

This clonotype was observed many times. The J gene is TRBJ2-7, the V gene TRBV7-2; no clear D. The CDR3 contains 14 residues. The germline CDR1 and CDR2 sequences are SGHTA and FQGNSA. Trimming took off 1 base at V and 0 bases at J, with 7 bases between the two ends. This CDR3 reads CASSLGLNSYEQYF. The CDR3 DNA sequence: TGTGCCAGCAGCTTAGGACTTAACTCCTACGAGCAGTACTTC.

This clonotype was recorded a few times. The V gene is TRBV2, the J gene TRBJ2-1; D perhaps matches TRBD2 (6 bases). The CDR3 length is 13 residues. Germline CDR1 and CDR2: SNHLY and FYNNEI. The V end was cut by 3 bases, the J end by 12 bases, with 15 bases between. The CDR3 protein is CASSDPREVLQFF. The CDR3, as DNA: TGTGCCAGCAGTGACCCGAGGGAGGTCCTGCAGTTCTTC.

This clonotype has a count of ten or more. The V call is TRBV7-2, the J call TRBJ2-7; the match to TRBD1 covers 7 bases. V dropped 5 bases and J dropped 2; count of bases not matched to a gene: 6. The germline V gene encodes CDR1 SGHTA and CDR2 FQGNSA. The CDR3 contains 14 residues. CDR3 protein: CASSPHQGAYEQYF. CDR3 bases: TGTGCCAGCAGCCCCCACCAGGGGGCCTACGAGCAGTACTTC. Variable domain in full (rest from reference TRBV7-2 and TRBJ2-7): GAGVSQSPSNKVTEKGKDVELRCDPISGHTALYWYRQSLGQGLEFLIYFQGNSAPDKSGLPSDRFSAERTGGSVSTLTIQRTQQEDSAVYLCASSPHQGAYEQYFGPGTRLTVT.

This clonotype was observed a handful of times. The chain combines TRBV20-1 with TRBJ2-5, with 8 bases that match TRBD2. Per germline, CDR1 DFQATT and CDR2 SNEGSKA (reference sequence). Trimming removed 4 bases from V and 1 base from J; junction bases left unmatched: 5. This CDR3 is built from 14 residues. The DNA for the CDR3 is TGCAGTGCTACTACTAGCGGCACCCAAGAGACCCAGTACTTC. This gives the protein CSATTSGTQETQYF.

To note about this clonotype: A junction end diverges from the germline sequence, so it may reflect a read error. This rearrangement joins TRBV19 to TRBJ1-5; TRBD1 might be the D (6 bases). This CDR3 is built from 16 residues. In germline, CDR1 is LNHDA, CDR2 SQIVND (reference sequence). The DNA of the CDR3 is TGTGCCTCCTCCCCCTCGGGCAGGGGTAGCCATCAGCCCCAGCATTTT. Translated: CASSPSGRGSHQPQHF.

The V call is TRBV30, the J call TRBJ2-1; 9 nucleotides match TRBD2. CDR1 GTSNPN and CDR2 SVGIG come from the germline V gene (reference sequence). With V trimmed by 1 base and J by 2 bases, 3 bases remained unmatched. The CDR3 length is 15 residues. DNA for the CDR3: TGTGCCTGGAGTGATCTAGCGGGGACCTACAATGAGCAGTTCTTC. Its protein product is CAWSDLAGTYNEQFF.

This rearrangement joins TRBV12-3 or TRBV12-4 to TRBJ2-1, with a possible D match to TRBD2 (6 bases). CDR3 size: 15 residues. Trimming stripped 4 bases from V and 5 bases from J, with 15 bases between. DNA of the CDR3: TGTGCCAGCAGTTCAATGGGGACTCTCAACAATGAGCAGTTCTTC. Translated, it gives CASSSMGTLNNEQFF.

The V call is TRBV7-2, the J call TRBJ1-6; D remains unclear. With 4 bases removed from V and 16 bases from J, the gap between germline ends came to 17 bases. Germline V gene sequence: CDR1 SGHTA, CDR2 FQGNSA. CDR3 size: 13 residues. The CDR3 bases are TGTGCCAGCAGCTCCGGAGCAAGCTTTTCACTCCACTTT. As protein: CASSSGASFSLHF.

The V gene is TRBV4-1, the J gene TRBJ2-5; D perhaps matches TRBD1 (6 bases). CDR3 length: 17 residues. The germline V and J ends were trimmed by 0 bases and 5 bases, with 19 bases remaining between them. CDR1 and CDR2 from the germline V gene are MGHRA and YSYEKL. CDR3 region: CASSQDPPQGSRETQYF. CDR3 coding DNA: TGCGCCAGCAGCCAAGATCCCCCCCAGGGGAGTCGGGAGACCCAGTACTTC.

This clonotype was seen a handful of times. J is TRBJ1-2 and V is TRBV12-3 or TRBV12-4; D is perhaps TRBD1 (6 bases). The CDR3 covers 17 residues. The V and J ends lost 6 bases and 1 base respectively, with 21 bases between them. The CDR3 protein is CASSSEGRGAGNYGYTF. CDR3 in DNA: TGTGCCAGCAGCAGCGAGGGCAGGGGCGCGGGTAACTATGGCTACACCTTC.

This clonotype was counted at least ten times. The V gene is TRBV10-3, the J gene TRBJ1-5; 11 bases agree with TRBD1. Germline V gene sequence: CDR1 ENHRY, CDR2 SYGVKD. This CDR3 spans 13 amino acids. V was clipped by 10 bases and J by 7 bases; unmatched bases: 6. The CDR3 DNA follows: TGTGCCACCGGGGGACAGGGGGACCAGCCCCAGCATTTT. Translating it yields CATGGQGDQPQHF.

This clonotype has at least ten counts. The chain has TRBV19 and TRBJ2-3; no clear D gene. Trimming pared 5 bases from V and 0 bases from J, leaving 12 bases between. The CDR3 length is 15 residues. Germline V gives CDR1 LNHDA, CDR2 SQIVND (reference sequence). The CDR3: CASSVDTRSTDTQYF. The CDR3 bases are TGTGCCAGTAGTGTCGACACCAGGAGCACAGATACGCAGTATTTT.